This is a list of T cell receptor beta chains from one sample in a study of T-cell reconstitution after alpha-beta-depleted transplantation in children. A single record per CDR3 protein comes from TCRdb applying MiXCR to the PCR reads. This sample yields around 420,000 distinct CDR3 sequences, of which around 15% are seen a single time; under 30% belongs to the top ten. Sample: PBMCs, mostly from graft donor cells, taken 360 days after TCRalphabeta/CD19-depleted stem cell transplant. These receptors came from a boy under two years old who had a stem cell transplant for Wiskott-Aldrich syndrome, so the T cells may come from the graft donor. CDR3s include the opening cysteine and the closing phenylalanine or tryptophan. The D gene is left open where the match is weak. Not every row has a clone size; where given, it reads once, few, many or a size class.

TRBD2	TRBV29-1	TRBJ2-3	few	CSYGGAVTDTQYF	TGCAGCTACGGGGGGGCCGTAACAGATACGCAGTATTTT
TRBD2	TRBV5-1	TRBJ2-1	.	CASSLGLAGSSYNEQFF	TGCGCCAGCAGCCTGGGGCTAGCGGGTAGCTCCTACAATGAGCAGTTCTTC
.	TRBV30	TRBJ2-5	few	CAWSVPEYQETQYF	TGTGCCTGGAGTGTACCCGAGTACCAAGAGACCCAGTACTTC
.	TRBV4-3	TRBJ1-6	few	CASSLVADSPLHF	TGCGCCAGCAGCCTAGTGGCCGATTCACCCCTCCACTTT
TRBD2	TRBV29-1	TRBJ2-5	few	CSVDLAGQETQYF	TGCAGCGTTGATCTAGCGGGTCAAGAGACCCAGTACTTC
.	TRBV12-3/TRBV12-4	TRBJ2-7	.	CASKAHEVGGYEQYF	TGTGCCAGCAAGGCGCACGAGGTTGGGGGCTACGAGCAGTACTTC
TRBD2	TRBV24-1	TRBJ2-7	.	CATSDSSGNDEQYF	TGTGCCACCAGTGATTCCAGCGGGAATGACGAGCAGTACTTC
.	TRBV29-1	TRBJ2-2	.	CSVAPRLTGELFF	TGCAGCGTGGCACCAAGGTTAACCGGGGAGCTGTTTTTT
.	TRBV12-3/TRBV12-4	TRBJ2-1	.	CASSFGGKLGIGNEQFF	TGTGCCAGCAGCTTTGGGGGAAAGTTGGGAATTGGCAATGAGCAGTTCTTC
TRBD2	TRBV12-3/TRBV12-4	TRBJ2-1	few	CASSPRGGGPPNEQFF	TGTGCCAGCAGCCCCCGGGGGGGGGGTCCTCCCAATGAGCAGTTCTTC
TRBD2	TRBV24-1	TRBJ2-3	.	CATSDAGTSGSTYTQYF	TGTGCCACCAGTGATGCCGGGACTAGCGGGAGCACATATACGCAGTATTTT
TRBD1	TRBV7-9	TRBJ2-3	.	CASSSDRVADTQYF	TGTGCCAGCAGCTCAGACAGGGTGGCAGATACGCAGTATTTT
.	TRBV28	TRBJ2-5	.	CASSRQVVGKETQYF	TGTGCCAGCAGCCGTCAGGTTGTAGGGAAGGAGACCCAGTACTTC
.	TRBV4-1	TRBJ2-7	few	CASSQEDFRYEQYF	TGCGCCAGCAGCCAAGAAGACTTTCGGTACGAGCAGTACTTC
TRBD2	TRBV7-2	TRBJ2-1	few	CASSSLGLAGGVEQFF	TGTGCCAGCAGCTCACTGGGACTAGCGGGAGGCGTTGAGCAGTTCTTC
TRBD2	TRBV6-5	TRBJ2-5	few	CASSYSASGRGETQYF	TGTGCCAGCAGTTACTCGGCTAGCGGGAGAGGAGAGACCCAGTACTTC
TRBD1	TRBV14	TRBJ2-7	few	CASSQQPGGEQYF	TGTGCCAGCAGCCAACAACCAGGGGGCGAGCAGTACTTC
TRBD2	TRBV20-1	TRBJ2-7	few	CSASPFGGRANF	TGCAGTGCTAGCCCCTTTGGCGGGAGGGCCAACTTC
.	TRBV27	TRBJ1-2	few	CASSLMGLSNYGYTF	TGTGCCAGCAGTTTAATGGGGTTGTCTAACTATGGCTACACCTTC
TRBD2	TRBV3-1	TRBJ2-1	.	CASSPTSGKYNEQFF	TGTGCCAGCAGCCCTACTAGCGGGAAATACAATGAGCAGTTCTTC
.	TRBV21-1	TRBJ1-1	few	CASSNLGQGNTEAFF	TGTGCCAGCAGCAACCTGGGACAGGGGAACACTGAAGCTTTCTTT
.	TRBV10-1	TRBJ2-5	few	CASSDGTQETQYF	TGCGCCAGCAGTGACGGTACCCAAGAGACCCAGTACTTC
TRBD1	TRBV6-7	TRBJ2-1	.	CASSKHMTGYEQFF	TGTGCCAGCAGTAAACACATGACAGGGTATGAGCAGTTCTTC
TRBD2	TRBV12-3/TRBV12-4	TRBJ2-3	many	CASRLLAGVTDTQYF	TGTGCCAGCAGGCTACTAGCGGGGGTCACAGATACGCAGTATTTT
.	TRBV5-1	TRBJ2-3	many	CASSLFGTDTQYF	TGTGCCAGCAGCTTATTCGGCACAGATACGCAGTATTTT
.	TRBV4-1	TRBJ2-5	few	CASSPFSRETQYF	TGCGCCAGCAGCCCTTTCAGCAGGGAGACCCAGTACTTC
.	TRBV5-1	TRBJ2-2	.	CASSPDGANTGELFF	TGCGCCAGCAGCCCCGACGGCGCGAACACCGGGGAGCTGTTTTTT
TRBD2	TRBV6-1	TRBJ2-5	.	CASSPGTSGGIQETQYF	TGTGCCAGCAGCCCAGGGACTAGCGGGGGCATCCAAGAGACCCAGTACTTC
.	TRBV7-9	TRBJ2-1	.	CASSYWAGAVYNEQFF	TGTGCCAGCAGCTACTGGGCGGGGGCGGTCTACAATGAGCAGTTCTTC
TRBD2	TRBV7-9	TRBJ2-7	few	CASSSFTSGRWYEQYF	TGTGCCAGCAGCTCGTTTACTAGCGGGAGGTGGTACGAGCAGTACTTC
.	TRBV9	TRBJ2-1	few	CASSVGPRWNEQFF	TGTGCCAGCAGCGTGGGACCGCGGTGGAATGAGCAGTTCTTC
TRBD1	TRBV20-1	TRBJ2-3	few	CSARGDRGPYTQYF	TGCAGTGCTAGAGGGGACAGGGGCCCGTATACGCAGTATTTT
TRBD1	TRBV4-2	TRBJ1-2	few	CASSQGRTGGNYGYTF	TGTGCCAGCAGCCAAGGCCGGACAGGGGGCAACTATGGCTACACCTTC
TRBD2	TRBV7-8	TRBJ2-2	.	CASSSLAGWNTGELFF	TGTGCCAGCAGCTCCTTAGCGGGGTGGAACACCGGGGAGCTGTTTTTT
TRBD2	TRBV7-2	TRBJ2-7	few	CASSLPRFLAMGTTYYEQYF	TGTGCCAGCAGCCTCCCCCGTTTCCTCGCGATGGGGACTACGTACTACGAGCAGTACTTC
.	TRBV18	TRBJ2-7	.	CASSPKTLRKDEQYF	TGCGCCAGCTCACCAAAGACTCTCAGAAAGGACGAGCAGTACTTC
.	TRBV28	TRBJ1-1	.	CASSNLREAFF	TGTGCCAGCAGTAACTTAAGGGAAGCTTTCTTT
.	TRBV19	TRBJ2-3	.	CTKESSTDTQYF	TGTACCAAAGAGAGTTCCACAGATACGCAGTATTTT
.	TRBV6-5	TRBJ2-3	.	CASSYEGWSTDTQYF	TGTGCCAGCAGTTATGAGGGTTGGAGCACAGATACGCAGTATTTT
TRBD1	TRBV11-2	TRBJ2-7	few	CASSLVGQGTAYEQYF	TGTGCCAGCAGCTTAGTCGGACAGGGAACAGCCTACGAGCAGTACTTC
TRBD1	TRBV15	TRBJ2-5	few	CATRLGTGWVQQETQYF	TGTGCCACCAGACTGGGGACAGGGTGGGTTCAACAAGAGACCCAGTACTTC
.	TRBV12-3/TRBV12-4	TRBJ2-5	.	CASSTGPGSRETQYF	TGTGCCAGCAGCACCGGACCCGGATCGCGAGAGACCCAGTACTTC
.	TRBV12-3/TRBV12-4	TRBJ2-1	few	CATSDSGGTPSSYNEQFF	TGTGCCACTTCTGACTCCGGGGGTACCCCGAGCTCCTACAATGAGCAGTTCTTC
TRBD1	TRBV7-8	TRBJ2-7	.	CASSSETGPIYEQYF	TGTGCCAGCAGCTCTGAGACAGGGCCTATATACGAGCAGTACTTC
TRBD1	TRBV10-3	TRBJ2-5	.	CAISERSGGQETQYF	TGTGCCATCAGTGAAAGGTCAGGGGGACAAGAGACCCAGTACTTC